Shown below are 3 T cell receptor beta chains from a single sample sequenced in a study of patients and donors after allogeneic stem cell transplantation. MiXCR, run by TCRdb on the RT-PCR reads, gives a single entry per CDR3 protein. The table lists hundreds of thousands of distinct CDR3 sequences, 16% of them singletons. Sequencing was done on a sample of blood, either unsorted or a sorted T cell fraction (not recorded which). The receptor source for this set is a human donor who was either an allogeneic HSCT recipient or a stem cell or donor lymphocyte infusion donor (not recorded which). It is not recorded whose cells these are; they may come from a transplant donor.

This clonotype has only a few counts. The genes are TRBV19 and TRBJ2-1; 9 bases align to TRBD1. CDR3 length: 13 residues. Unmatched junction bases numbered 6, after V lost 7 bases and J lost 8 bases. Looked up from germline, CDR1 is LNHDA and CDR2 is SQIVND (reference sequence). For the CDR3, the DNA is TGTGCCAGTACTAAAGACAGGGGGGATGAGCAGTTCTTC. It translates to CASTKDRGDEQFF.

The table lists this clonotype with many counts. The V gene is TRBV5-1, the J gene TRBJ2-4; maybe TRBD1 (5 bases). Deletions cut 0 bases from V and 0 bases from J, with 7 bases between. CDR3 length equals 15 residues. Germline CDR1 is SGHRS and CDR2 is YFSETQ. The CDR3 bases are TGCGCCAGCAGCTTGGGACAGATAGCCAAAAACATTCAGTACTTC. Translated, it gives CASSLGQIAKNIQYF.

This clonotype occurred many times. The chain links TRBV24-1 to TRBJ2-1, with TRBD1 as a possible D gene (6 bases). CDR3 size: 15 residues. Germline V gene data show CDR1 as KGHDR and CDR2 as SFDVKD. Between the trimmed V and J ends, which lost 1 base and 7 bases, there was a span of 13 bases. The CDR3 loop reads CATSDLSGHENEQFF. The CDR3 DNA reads TGTGCCACCAGTGATTTATCGGGACACGAAAATGAGCAGTTCTTC.